These 20 T cell receptor beta chains were all obtained from the same sample, sequenced in a study of CD8 T cells in Susac syndrome. RNA amounts of about 0.45 to 1 ug underwent reverse transcription with random hexamers. TCRdb itself ran the immunoSEQ multiplex PCR reads through MiXCR, one entry per CDR3 protein. This sample yields a few hundred thousand distinct CDR3 sequences, of which around 95% are seen a single time; just over 0.08% belongs to the top ten. The material sequenced was CD4+ T cells from PBMCs. Receptor source: a human donor with multiple sclerosis.

The chain is built from TRBV6-1 and TRBJ2-7, with D tentatively TRBD2 (6 bases). Germline V gene sequence: CDR1 MNHNS, CDR2 SASEGT. V was shortened by 5 bases and J by 5 bases, with 16 bases between the two germline ends. The CDR3 spans 14 residues. CDR3 sequence: CASSPGRGINEQYF. CDR3 nucleotides: TGTGCCAGCAGTCCCGGGCGGGGTATCAACGAGCAGTACTTC.

This chain connects TRBV20-1 to TRBJ2-5; 7 bases are shared with TRBD2. The CDR3 contains 14 residues. Germline CDR1 DFQATT, CDR2 SNEGSKA (reference sequence). V lost 6 bases, J lost 5 bases, and 12 bases stayed unmatched. The CDR3 is CSAPRGVGGETQYF. In DNA, the CDR3 is TGCAGTGCCCCTCGGGGGGTCGGGGGGGAGACCCAGTACTTC.

The J gene is TRBJ2-1, the V gene TRBV20-1; 8 bases match TRBD2. Germline CDR1 DFQATT, CDR2 SNEGSKA (reference sequence). J was trimmed by 6 bases and V by 3 bases; bases with no gene match: 7. The CDR3 runs 14 residues. CDR3 nucleotide sequence: TGCAGTGCTAGCCCGACTAGCGTCAGCAATGAGCAGTTCTTC. Translation: CSASPTSVSNEQFF.

This chain uses TRBV3-1 with TRBJ1-1; no definite D call. Germline V lookup: CDR1 LGHDT, CDR2 YNNKEL (reference sequence). The CDR3 extends over 16 amino acids. V was trimmed by 0 bases and J by 1 base, leaving 12 bases between them. The CDR3, as DNA: TGTGCCAGCAGCCAAGACAGTGTAGCGCCGAACACTGAAGCTTTCTTT. Residues: CASSQDSVAPNTEAFF.

The chain joins TRBV7-9 to TRBJ2-5; D may be TRBD2 (6 bases). V gave up 5 bases and J gave up 5 bases, with 18 bases separating them. The CDR3 length is 15 residues. Germline-derived CDR1 and CDR2 are SEHNR and FQNEAQ (reference sequence). The CDR3 reads CASSADGGGVETQYF. The CDR3 DNA sequence: TGTGCCAGCAGCGCGGACGGTGGCGGGGTCGAGACCCAGTACTTC.

The rearrangement joins TRBV2 to TRBJ2-1, with D uncertain. Germline lookup yields CDR1 SNHLY and CDR2 FYNNEI. This CDR3 comprises 14 residues. V gave up 7 bases and J gave up 0 bases, with 10 bases separating them. The CDR3 coding sequence is TGTGCCAGCACACCAGGTAGCTCCTACAATGAGCAGTTCTTC. As protein: CASTPGSSYNEQFF. The full variable domain, with the rest looked up from reference TRBV2 and TRBJ2-1, is EPEVTQTPSHQVTQMGQEVILRCVPISNHLYFYWYRQILGQKVEFLVSFYNNEISEKSEIFDDQFSVERPDGSNFTLKIRSTKLEDSAMYFCASTPGSSYNEQFFGPGTRLTVL.

This chain joins TRBV15 and TRBJ2-3; D perhaps matches TRBD1 (6 bases). The length of the CDR3 is 14 residues. V lost 5 bases and J 3 bases, leaving 12 bases between the germline ends. The germline V gene encodes CDR1 LNHNV and CDR2 YYDKDF (reference sequence). CDR3 nucleotides: TGTGCCACCAGCGGGACAACGATTACAGATACGCAGTATTTT. This encodes CATSGTTITDTQYF.

This chain uses TRBV29-1 with TRBJ2-7; TRBD1 might be the D (6 bases). V was trimmed by 1 base and J by 4 bases, leaving 14 bases between them. Germline-derived CDR1 and CDR2 are SQVTM and ANQGSEA. The CDR3 consists of 14 residues. The CDR3 is CSVEGQGRRYEQYF. The DNA for the CDR3 is TGCAGCGTTGAAGGGCAGGGGCGAAGATACGAGCAGTACTTC.

The chain couples TRBV20-1 to TRBJ2-5; 9 nucleotides align to TRBD2. Per germline, CDR1 DFQATT and CDR2 SNEGSKA (reference sequence). V lost 3 bases, J lost 4 bases, and 6 bases stayed unmatched. The CDR3 runs 14 residues. The CDR3 protein is CSASLGLALETQYF. The CDR3 DNA follows: TGCAGTGCTAGCCTCGGACTAGCGCTAGAGACCCAGTACTTC.

The chain employs TRBV29-1 and TRBJ2-2; 9 bases agree with TRBD1. Germline V gives CDR1 SQVTM, CDR2 ANQGSEA. V gave up 6 bases and J gave up 5 bases; unmatched junction bases: 4. The CDR3 runs 13 residues. The CDR3 sequence: CSVRDRETGELFF. CDR3 nucleotides: TGCAGCGTCCGGGACAGGGAAACCGGGGAGCTGTTTTTT.

The rearrangement uses TRBV29-1 and TRBJ1-1; the D gene is possibly TRBD1 (5 bases). Germline V gene lookup returns CDR1 SQVTM and CDR2 ANQGSEA. Deletions cut 6 bases from V and 4 bases from J, with 15 bases between. The CDR3 runs to 13 residues. CDR3 nucleotides: TGCAGCGTGGGGCAGGGTGAGGCCACTGAAGCTTTCTTT. It translates to CSVGQGEATEAFF.

The V and J genes are TRBV30 and TRBJ1-1; TRBD1 agrees at 7 bases. Germline loops: CDR1 GTSNPN, CDR2 SVGIG (reference sequence). The junction had 4 bases not matched to a gene; V was cut back by 0 bases and J by 3 bases. The CDR3 spans 14 residues. CDR3 in amino acids: CAWSVTQGDTEAFF. The CDR3 nucleotides are TGTGCCTGGAGTGTAACTCAGGGGGACACTGAAGCTTTCTTT.

The chain joins TRBV29-1 to TRBJ1-5, with D unresolved. V lost 4 bases, J lost 5 bases, and 9 bases lay in between. This CDR3 contains 12 residues. Germline CDR1 is SQVTM and CDR2 is ANQGSEA. The CDR3: CSVGRSDQPQHF. CDR3 nucleotide sequence: TGCAGCGTTGGACGGTCCGATCAGCCCCAGCATTTT.

The J gene is TRBJ2-1, the V gene TRBV30; 7 nucleotides align to TRBD1. V dropped 2 bases and J dropped 9; count of bases not matched to a gene: 4. Germline V CDR1 and CDR2: GTSNPN, SVGIG (reference sequence). The CDR3 runs to 12 residues. This chain's CDR3 is CAWSTGETEQFF. Written as DNA, the CDR3 is TGTGCCTGGAGTACAGGGGAAACTGAGCAGTTCTTC.

The V call is TRBV29-1, the J call TRBJ2-7, with D possibly being TRBD1 or TRBD2 (6 bases each). The CDR3 is 13 amino acids. Trimming took off 6 bases at V and 0 bases at J, with 12 bases between the two ends. The germline V gene encodes CDR1 SQVTM and CDR2 ANQGSEA. In DNA form, the CDR3 reads TGCAGCGTCTTTGGGGGGCCCTCCTACGAGCAGTACTTC. The encoded protein is CSVFGGPSYEQYF.

The chain combines TRBV12-3 or TRBV12-4 with TRBJ2-7; D gene uncertain. The CDR3 has 13 residues. V gave up 5 bases and J gave up 3 bases, with 11 bases separating them. The CDR3 region has the DNA TGTGCCAGCAGTGCTCTTGTGGGCTACGAGCAGTACTTC. It specifies CASSALVGYEQYF.

The chain joins TRBV30 to TRBJ1-1; tentatively, D is TRBD1 (6 bases). This CDR3 has 14 amino acids. Germline CDR1 is GTSNPN and CDR2 is SVGIG (reference sequence). V was clipped by 5 bases and J by 3 bases, with 16 bases between them. CDR3 coding DNA: TGTGCCTGGCGGGCAGGGGTCGCGTACACTGAAGCTTTCTTT. Translation gives CAWRAGVAYTEAFF.

This chain uses TRBV30 with TRBJ2-3; D assignment may be TRBD1 or TRBD2 (5 bases each). Germline V lookup: CDR1 GTSNPN, CDR2 SVGIG (reference sequence). The length of the CDR3 is 15 residues. V was trimmed by 1 base and J by 1 base, leaving 12 bases between them. CDR3 amino acids: CAWSATLGGTDTQYF. The DNA for the CDR3 is TGTGCCTGGAGTGCTACACTGGGGGGCACAGATACGCAGTATTTT. The full variable domain, in which reference TRBV30 and TRBJ2-3 provide the parts outside the CDR3, is SQTIHQWPATLVQPVGSPLSLECTVEGTSNPNLYWYRQAAGRGLQLLFYSVGIGQISSEVPQNLSASRPQDRQFILSSKKLLLSDSGFYLCAWSATLGGTDTQYFGPGTRLTVL.

The chain uses TRBV29-1 and TRBJ2-7, with 7 bases that match TRBD1. Germline trimming cut 4 bases from V and 6 bases from J; bases unmatched to any gene: 12. The germline CDR1 and CDR2 sequences are SQVTM and ANQGSEA. The CDR3 has 14 amino acids. The CDR3 loop reads CSVAFPRDRGEQYF. The CDR3 DNA is TGCAGCGTTGCCTTCCCCCGGGACAGAGGCGAGCAGTACTTC.

This clonotype was found once. V usage is TRBV20-1 and J usage is TRBJ2-6; TRBD1 aligns across 11 bases. V shed 5 bases and J 0 bases; nucleotides not matched to a gene: 3. Per the germline V gene, CDR1 is DFQATT and CDR2 is SNEGSKA (reference sequence). The CDR3 sequence is 16 residues long. The DNA of the CDR3 is TGCAGTGCTTCGGACAGGGGGCACTCTGGGGCCAACGTCCTGACTTTC. It translates to CSASDRGHSGANVLTF.